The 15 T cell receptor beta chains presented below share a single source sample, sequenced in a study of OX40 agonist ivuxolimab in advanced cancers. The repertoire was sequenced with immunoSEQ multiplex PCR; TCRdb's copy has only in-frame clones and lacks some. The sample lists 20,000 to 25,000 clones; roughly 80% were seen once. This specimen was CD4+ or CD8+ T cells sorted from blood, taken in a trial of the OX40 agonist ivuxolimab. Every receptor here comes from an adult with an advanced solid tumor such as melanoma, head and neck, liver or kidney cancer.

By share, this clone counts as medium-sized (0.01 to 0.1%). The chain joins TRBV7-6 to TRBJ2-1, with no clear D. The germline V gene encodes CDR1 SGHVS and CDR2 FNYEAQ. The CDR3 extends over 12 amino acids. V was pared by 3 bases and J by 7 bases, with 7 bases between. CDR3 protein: CASSLERNEQFF. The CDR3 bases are TGTGCCAGCAGCTTGGAGAGAAATGAGCAGTTCTTC.

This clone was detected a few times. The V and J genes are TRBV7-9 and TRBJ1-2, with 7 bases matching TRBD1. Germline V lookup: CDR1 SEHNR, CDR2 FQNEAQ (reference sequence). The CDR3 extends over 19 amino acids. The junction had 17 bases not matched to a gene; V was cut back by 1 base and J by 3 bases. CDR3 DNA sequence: TGTGCCAGCAGCTTAGGGGTCTTGGGCGAGACAGGGTTATACTATGGCTACACCTTC. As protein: CASSLGVLGETGLYYGYTF. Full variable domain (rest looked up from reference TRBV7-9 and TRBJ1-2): DTGVSQNPRHKITKRGQNVTFRCDPISEHNRLYWYRQTLGQGPEFLTYFQNEAQLEKSRLLSDRFSAERPKGSFSTLEIQRTEQGDSAMYLCASSLGVLGETGLYYGYTFGSGTRLTVV.

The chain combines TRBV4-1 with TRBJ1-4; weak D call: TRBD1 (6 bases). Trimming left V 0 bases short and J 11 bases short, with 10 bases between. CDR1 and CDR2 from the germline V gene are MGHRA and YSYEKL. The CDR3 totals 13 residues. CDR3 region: CASSQEWTAKLFF. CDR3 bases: TGCGCCAGCAGCCAAGAATGGACAGCTAAACTGTTTTTT.

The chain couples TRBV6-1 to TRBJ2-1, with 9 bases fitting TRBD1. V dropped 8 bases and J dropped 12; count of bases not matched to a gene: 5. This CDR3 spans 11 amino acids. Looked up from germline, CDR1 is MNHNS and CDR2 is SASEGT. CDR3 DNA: TGTGCCAGCTTCTGGACAGGGGCGCAGTTCTTC. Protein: CASFWTGAQFF.

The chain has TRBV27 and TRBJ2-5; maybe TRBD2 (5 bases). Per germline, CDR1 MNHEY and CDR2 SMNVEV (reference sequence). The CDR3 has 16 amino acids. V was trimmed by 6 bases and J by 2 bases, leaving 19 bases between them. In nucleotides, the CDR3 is TGTGCCAGCAGCCGAATTGCCCCGTCGGGACAAGAGACCCAGTACTTC. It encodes CASSRIAPSGQETQYF.

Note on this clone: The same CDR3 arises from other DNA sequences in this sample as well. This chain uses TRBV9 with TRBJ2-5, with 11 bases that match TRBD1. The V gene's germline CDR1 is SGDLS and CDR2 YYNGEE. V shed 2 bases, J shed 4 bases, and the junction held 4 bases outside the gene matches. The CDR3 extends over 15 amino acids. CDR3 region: CASSVAGTGGETQYF. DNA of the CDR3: TGTGCCAGCAGCGTGGCGGGGACAGGGGGAGAGACCCAGTACTTC.

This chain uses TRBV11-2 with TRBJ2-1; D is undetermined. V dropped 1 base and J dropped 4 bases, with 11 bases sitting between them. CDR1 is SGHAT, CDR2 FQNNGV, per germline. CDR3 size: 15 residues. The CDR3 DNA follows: TGTGCCAGCAGCTTAGTGGGTCGGGTGTACAATGAGCAGTTCTTC. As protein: CASSLVGRVYNEQFF.

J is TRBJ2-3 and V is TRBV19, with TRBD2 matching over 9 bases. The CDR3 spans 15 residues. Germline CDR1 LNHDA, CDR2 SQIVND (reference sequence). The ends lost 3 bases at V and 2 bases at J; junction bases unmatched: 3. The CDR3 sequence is CASSISGLATDTQYF. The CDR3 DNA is TGTGCCAGTAGTATTTCGGGACTAGCCACAGATACGCAGTATTTT.

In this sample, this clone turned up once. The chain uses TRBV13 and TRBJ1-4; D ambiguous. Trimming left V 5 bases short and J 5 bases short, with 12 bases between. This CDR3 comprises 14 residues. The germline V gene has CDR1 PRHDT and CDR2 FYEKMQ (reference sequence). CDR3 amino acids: CASSPGYGNEKLFF. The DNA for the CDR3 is TGTGCCAGCAGCCCGGGGTACGGGAATGAAAAACTGTTTTTT.

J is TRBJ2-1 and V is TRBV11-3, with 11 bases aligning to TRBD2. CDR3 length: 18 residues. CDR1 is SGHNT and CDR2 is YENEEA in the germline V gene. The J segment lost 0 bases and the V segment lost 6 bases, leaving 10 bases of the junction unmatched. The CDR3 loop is CASRALAGGPSSYNEQFF. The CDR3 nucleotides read TGTGCCAGCAGAGCCCTAGCGGGAGGCCCCAGCTCCTACAATGAGCAGTTCTTC.

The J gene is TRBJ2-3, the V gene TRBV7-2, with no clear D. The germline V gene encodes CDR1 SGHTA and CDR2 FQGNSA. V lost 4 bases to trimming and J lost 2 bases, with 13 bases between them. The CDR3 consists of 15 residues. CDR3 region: CASSSDGMYTDTQYF. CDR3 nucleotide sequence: TGTGCCAGCAGCTCCGACGGCATGTACACAGATACGCAGTATTTT. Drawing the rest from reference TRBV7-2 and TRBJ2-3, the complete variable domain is GAGVSQSPSNKVTEKGKDVELRCDPISGHTALYWYRQSLGQGLEFLIYFQGNSAPDKSGLPSDRFSAERTGGSVSTLTIQRTQQEDSAVYLCASSSDGMYTDTQYFGPGTRLTVL.

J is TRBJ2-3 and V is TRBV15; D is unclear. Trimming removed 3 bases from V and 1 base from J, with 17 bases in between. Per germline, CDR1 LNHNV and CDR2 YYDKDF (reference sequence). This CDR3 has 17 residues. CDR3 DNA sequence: TGTGCCACCAGCAGGGGCCTACACGGAAGAGGCACAGATACGCAGTATTTT. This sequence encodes CATSRGLHGRGTDTQYF.

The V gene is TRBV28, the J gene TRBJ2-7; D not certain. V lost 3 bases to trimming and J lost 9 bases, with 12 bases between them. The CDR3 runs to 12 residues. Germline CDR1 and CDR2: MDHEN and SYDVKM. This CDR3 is CASSLGGVGQYF. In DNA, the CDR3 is TGTGCCAGCAGTTTGGGTGGCGTCGGGCAGTACTTC.

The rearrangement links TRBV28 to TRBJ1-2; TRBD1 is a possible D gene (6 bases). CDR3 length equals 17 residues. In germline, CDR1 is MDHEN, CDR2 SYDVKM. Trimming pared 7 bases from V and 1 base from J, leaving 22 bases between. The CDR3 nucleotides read TGTGCCAGCATCTCGCCGGGTACAGGGAGACTTAACTATGGCTACACCTTC. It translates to CASISPGTGRLNYGYTF.

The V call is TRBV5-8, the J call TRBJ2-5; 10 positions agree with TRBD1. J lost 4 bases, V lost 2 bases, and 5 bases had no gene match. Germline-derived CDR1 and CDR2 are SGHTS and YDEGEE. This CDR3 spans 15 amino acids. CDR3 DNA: TGTGCCAGCAGCTTTGGGACAGGGGAGACAGAGACCCAGTACTTC. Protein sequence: CASSFGTGETETQYF.